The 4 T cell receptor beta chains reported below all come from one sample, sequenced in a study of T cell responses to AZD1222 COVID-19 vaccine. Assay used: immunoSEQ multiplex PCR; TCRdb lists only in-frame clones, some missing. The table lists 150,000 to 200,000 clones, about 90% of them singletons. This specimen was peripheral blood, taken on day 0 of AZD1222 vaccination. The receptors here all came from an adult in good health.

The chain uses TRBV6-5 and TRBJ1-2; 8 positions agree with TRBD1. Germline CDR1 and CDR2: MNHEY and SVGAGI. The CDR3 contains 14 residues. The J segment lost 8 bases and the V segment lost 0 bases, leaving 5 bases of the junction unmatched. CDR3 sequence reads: CASSYSDRAWGYTF. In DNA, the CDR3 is TGTGCCAGCAGTTACTCGGACAGGGCGTGGGGCTACACCTTC.

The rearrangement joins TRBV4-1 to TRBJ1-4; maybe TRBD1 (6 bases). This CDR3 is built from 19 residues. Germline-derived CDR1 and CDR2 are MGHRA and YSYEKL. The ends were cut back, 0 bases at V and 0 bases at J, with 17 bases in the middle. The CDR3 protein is CASSQERAAGAATNEKLFF. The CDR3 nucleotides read TGCGCCAGCAGCCAAGAGAGGGCGGCGGGGGCTGCAACTAATGAAAAACTGTTTTTT.

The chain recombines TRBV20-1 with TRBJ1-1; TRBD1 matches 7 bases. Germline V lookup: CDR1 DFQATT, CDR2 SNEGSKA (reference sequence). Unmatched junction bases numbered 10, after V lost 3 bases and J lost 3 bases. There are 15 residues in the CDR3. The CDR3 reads CSASRRGGGDTEAFF. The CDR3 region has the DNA TGCAGTGCTAGTCGCCGAGGGGGCGGCGACACTGAAGCTTTCTTT.

The CDR3 DNA reads TGTGCCAGTAACGCGCCAGGGGGTTCCACTGAAGCTTTCTTT. Amino acids: CASNAPGGSTEAFF. This rearrangement joins TRBV19 to TRBJ1-1, with 7 bases that match TRBD1. CDR1 is LNHDA, CDR2 SQIVND, per germline (reference sequence). The CDR3 is made up of 14 amino acids. V was clipped by 7 bases and J by 4 bases; unmatched bases: 9. Looking up the rest from reference TRBV19 and TRBJ1-1 gives the full variable domain: DGGITQSPKYLFRKEGQNVTLSCEQNLNHDAMYWYRQDPGQGLRLIYYSQIVNDFQKGDIAEGYSVSREKKESFPLTVTSAQKNPTAFYLCASNAPGGSTEAFFGQGTRLTVV.